This record covers a single T cell receptor (beta chain). It lacks a known antigen. Base qualities were left out, and no much larger clone turns up one base away. Ficoll-Paque density gradient centrifugation was used to isolate PBMCs. Sequencing was carried out with an Illumina NovaSeq 6000. cDNA libraries for TCRalpha and TCRbeta were prepared by 5'RACE using constant-segment primers, with sample barcodes and unique molecular identifiers added. RNA was extracted from every sample with Trizol reagent. Library amplification was performed in two PCR steps, and a second sample barcode and Illumina TruSeq adapters were introduced in the second step. Sequencing of libraries was performed on an Illumina NovaSeq with 2 x 150 bp paired-end reads. The authors' pipeline ran thus. Reads were demultiplexed and collapsed into UMI-guided consensus sequences with migec v1.2.7. Using mixcr v2.1.11, UMI consensuses were aligned to TRA and TRB V and J templates and then assembled into clonotypes. Clonotypes were classified as expanded or contracted when called significant by both edgeR and NoisET, with noise models trained on biological replicates. edgeR calls used a false discovery rate-adjusted p below 0.01 and a log2 fold-change threshold of 1. As an exploratory analysis of dynamics, PCA with hierarchical clustering was applied to max-normalized trajectories of the 1000 most abundant clonotypes. Each responding clone was given a CD4 or CD8 phenotype based on the CD4+ and CD8+ repertoires, which had been sequenced separately. Using fastp at Q25 and MiXCR, TCRdb reprocessed the public reads and kept productive beta chains. Rows are combined by CDR3 protein, so each entry shows the most common genes and DNA. What appears here as the V and J calls and clone size reflects TCRdb's work, not the paper's. The sample table shows 350,000 to 550,000 distinct CDR3 sequences, and under 20% are seen once. The top ten clones comprise about 22% of the sample.

This entry comes from a study of T-cell memory formation after mild COVID-19 (dated by TCRdb to the early 2020s). Background for the entire study: TCR sequence clusters from the two donors were largely donor specific. Longitudinal TCRalpha and TCRbeta repertoire sequencing tracked T-cell clones expanding and contracting after mild COVID-19 in a couple of donors. Two young, previously healthy adult volunteers, one female and one male, were included in the cohort.

V is cut back by 6 bases and J by 6 bases, with 7 bases in the junction unmatched. The germline V gene specifies SGHTA as CDR1 and FQGNSA as CDR2. Reading from cysteine to phenylalanine, the CDR3 counts 14 amino acids. Only the CDR3 DNA is retained, 42 bases long and in frame from the first base. What the study reported, not specific to this receptor: Some responding clones were detected in pre-infection memory, suggesting pre-existing cross-reactive memory T cells joined the SARS-CoV-2 response. Contracting CD4+ clones were found mainly in CM and EM memory subsets, while CD8+ clones were enriched in EMRA. Whether the second-wave clones peaking on day 37 were SARS-CoV-2 specific was not confirmed. Only a couple of mild cases were covered by the study, and larger cohorts that include severe cases with pre-infection samples were considered necessary. Clones contracting from day 15 to 85 had balanced CD4/CD8 phenotypes, while a second wave expanding from day 15 to 37 was biased towards CD4+.

The TCR originated in a young man who had mild COVID-19 (a few samples of this study predate the infection). The sample titles of this study are shuffled in the database, so cell type and time point are left out; the donor was told from shared clones. The sample taken for sequencing was PBMCs or a T cell subset sorted from them (not recorded which). The rearranged chain carries TRBV7-2 and TRBJ1-4; TRBD1 matches 7 bases in the middle. The DNA sequence is as follows: TGTGCCAGCAGGCAGACAGGGATGGATGAAAAACTGTTTTTT. It encodes CASRQTGMDEKLFF.